This entry lists 11 T cell receptor beta chains sequenced from one sample in a study of shared clonotypes between healthy human individuals. The assay was immunoSEQ multiplex PCR, and TCRdb's table has in-frame clones only and misses some. The sample consists of approximately 1,500,000 clones, roughly 96% of them appearing once. Sequencing was done on a sample of naive CD4+ T cells sorted from blood. Specified subset: CD45RA+ positively selected. All receptors derive from a man aged 25 to 40 in good health.

The chain uses TRBV19 and TRBJ2-7, with no clear D. CDR1 is LNHDA and CDR2 is SQIVND in the germline V gene (reference sequence). V dropped 5 bases and J dropped 2 bases, with 10 bases sitting between them. The CDR3 is 13 amino acids. CDR3 residues: CASSVGRAYEQYF. The CDR3 DNA sequence: TGTGCCAGTAGTGTCGGTAGGGCCTACGAGCAGTACTTC. The entire variable domain, with the rest obtained from reference TRBV19 and TRBJ2-7, is as follows: DGGITQSPKYLFRKEGQNVTLSCEQNLNHDAMYWYRQDPGQGLRLIYYSQIVNDFQKGDIAEGYSVSREKKESFPLTVTSAQKNPTAFYLCASSVGRAYEQYFGPGTRLTVT.

The J gene is TRBJ2-2, the V gene TRBV10-1; 11 bases agree with TRBD2. Trimming removed 0 bases from V and 4 bases from J; junction bases left unmatched: 4. The germline CDR1 and CDR2 sequences are WNHNN and SYGVQD (reference sequence). CDR3 length equals 17 residues. The DNA for the CDR3 is TGCGCCAGCAGTGAGTCGGTAGGACTAGCGGGCACCGGGGAGCTGTTTTTT. Its translation: CASSESVGLAGTGELFF.

The chain carries TRBV27 and TRBJ1-5, with a possible D match to TRBD1 (5 bases). There are 12 residues in the CDR3. Germline CDR1 is MNHEY and CDR2 is SMNVEV (reference sequence). Trimming removed 8 bases from V and 5 bases from J, with 10 bases in between. CDR3 nucleotides: TGTGCCAGCCGGCAGGGTCATCAGCCCCAGCATTTT. It is translated as CASRQGHQPQHF.

This CDR3 reads CASSLQPLSATSYQETQYF. Written as DNA, the CDR3 is TGTGCCAGCAGCTTACAGCCCCTGTCGGCTACCTCTTACCAAGAGACCCAGTACTTC. J is TRBJ2-5 and V is TRBV7-3; D is undetermined. The CDR3 has 19 residues. Germline values: CDR1 SGHTA, CDR2 FQGTGA. V shed 2 bases and J shed 0 bases, with 22 bases lying between them. The complete variable domain, with remaining parts taken from reference TRBV7-3 and TRBJ2-5, reads GAGVSQTPSNKVTEKGKYVELRCDPISGHTALYWYRQSLGQGPEFLIYFQGTGAADDSGLPNDRFFAVRPEGSVSTLKIQRTERGDSAVYLCASSLQPLSATSYQETQYFGPGTRLLVL.

There are a few counts of this clone. V and J are TRBV28 and TRBJ2-6; a possible D gene is TRBD1 (5 bases). Between the trimmed V and J ends, which lost 10 bases and 5 bases, there was a span of 18 bases. The CDR3 has 15 amino acids. Germline V gives CDR1 MDHEN, CDR2 SYDVKM. CDR3 in DNA: TGTGCCACCGGCCAGACAGAAGGGAGGGCCAACGTCCTGACTTTC. As protein: CATGQTEGRANVLTF. Full variable domain (outside the CDR3, taken from reference TRBV28 and TRBJ2-6): DVKVTQSSRYLVKRTGEKVFLECVQDMDHENMFWYRQDPGLGLRLIYFSYDVKMKEKGDIPEGYSVSREKKERFSLILESASTNQTSMYLCATGQTEGRANVLTFGAGSRLTVL.

The chain has TRBV9 and TRBJ2-3; D may be TRBD1 or TRBD2 (6 bases each). Germline V CDR1 and CDR2: SGDLS, YYNGEE. V lost 0 bases and J 6 bases, leaving 17 bases between the germline ends. This CDR3 is 16 amino acids long. Here the CDR3 reads CASSVGPGAGSDTQYF. Written as DNA, the CDR3 is TGTGCCAGCAGCGTAGGGCCAGGGGCGGGGTCGGATACGCAGTATTTT.

This chain uses TRBV4-2 with TRBJ2-7; the D is unclear. The CDR3 loop spans 12 amino acids. Trimming cost V 4 bases and J 5 bases, with 9 bases left between them. Germline V gene lookup returns CDR1 LGHNA and CDR2 YNFKEQ. CDR3 nucleotide sequence: TGTGCCAGCAGCCTTCCAAGGGACGAGCAGTACTTC. Protein: CASSLPRDEQYF.

The chain has TRBV9 and TRBJ1-2; D call uncertain. This CDR3 has 11 residues. Per the germline V gene, CDR1 is SGDLS and CDR2 is YYNGEE. Trimming cost V 4 bases and J 2 bases, with 3 bases left between them. CDR3 region: CASSLNYGYTF. The DNA for the CDR3 is TGTGCCAGCAGCCTAAACTATGGCTACACCTTC.

In this sample, this clone turned up a few times. The chain is built from TRBV6-5 and TRBJ1-2, with D possibly being TRBD1 (5 bases). The CDR3 has 11 amino acids. V lost 4 bases and J lost 8, with 8 bases in between. Germline V gene sequence: CDR1 MNHEY, CDR2 SVGAGI. CDR3 sequence (DNA): TGTGCCAGCAGTTCAGGGAAGGGCTACACCTTC. Its protein is CASSSGKGYTF.

The genes are TRBV5-1 and TRBJ2-7, with D tentatively TRBD1 (6 bases). The germline V gene has CDR1 SGHRS and CDR2 YFSETQ. The CDR3 consists of 15 residues. V lost 5 bases and J 4 bases, leaving 19 bases between the germline ends. The CDR3 DNA follows: TGCGCCAGCAGTTATATACCGGGACAACCTTACGAGCAGTACTTC. This encodes CASSYIPGQPYEQYF. Full variable domain (rest looked up from reference TRBV5-1 and TRBJ2-7): KAGVTQTPRYLIKTRGQQVTLSCSPISGHRSVSWYQQTPGQGLQFLFEYFSETQRNKGNFPGRFSGRQFSNSRSEMNVSTLELGDSALYLCASSYIPGQPYEQYFGPGTRLTVT.

The genes are TRBV5-8 and TRBJ2-2; D call uncertain. The CDR3 has 16 amino acids. Per germline, CDR1 SGHTS and CDR2 YDEGEE. V was clipped by 0 bases and J by 2 bases, with 11 bases between them. The CDR3 sequence: CASSLARPANTGELFF. The DNA of the CDR3 is TGTGCCAGCAGCTTGGCCCGCCCAGCAAACACCGGGGAGCTGTTTTTT.